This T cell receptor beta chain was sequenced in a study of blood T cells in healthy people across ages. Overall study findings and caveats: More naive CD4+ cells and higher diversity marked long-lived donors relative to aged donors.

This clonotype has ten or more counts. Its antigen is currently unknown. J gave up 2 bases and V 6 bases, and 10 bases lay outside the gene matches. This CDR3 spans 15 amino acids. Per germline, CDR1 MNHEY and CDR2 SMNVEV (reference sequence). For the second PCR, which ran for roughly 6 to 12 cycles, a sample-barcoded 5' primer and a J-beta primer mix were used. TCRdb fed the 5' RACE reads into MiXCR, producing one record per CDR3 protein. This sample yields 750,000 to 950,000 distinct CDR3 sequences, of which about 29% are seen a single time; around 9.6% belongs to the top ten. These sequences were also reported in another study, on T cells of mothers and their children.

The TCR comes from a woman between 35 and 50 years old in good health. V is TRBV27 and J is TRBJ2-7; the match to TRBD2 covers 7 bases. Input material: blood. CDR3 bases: TGTGCCAGCAGCCTGAGACTAGCCCCGACCTACGAGCAGTACTTC. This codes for CASSLRLAPTYEQYF.